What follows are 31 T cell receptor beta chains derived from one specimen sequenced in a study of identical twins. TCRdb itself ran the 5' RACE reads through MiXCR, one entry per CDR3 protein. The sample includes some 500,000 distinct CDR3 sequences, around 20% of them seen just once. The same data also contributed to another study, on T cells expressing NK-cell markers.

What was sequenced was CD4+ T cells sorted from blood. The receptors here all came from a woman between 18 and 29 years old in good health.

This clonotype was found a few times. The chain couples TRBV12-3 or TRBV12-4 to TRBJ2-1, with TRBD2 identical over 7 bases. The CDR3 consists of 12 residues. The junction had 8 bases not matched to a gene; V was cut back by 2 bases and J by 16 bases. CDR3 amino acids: CASSLRGGGGFF. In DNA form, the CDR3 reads TGTGCCAGCAGTTTAAGGGGCGGGGGAGGCTTCTTC.

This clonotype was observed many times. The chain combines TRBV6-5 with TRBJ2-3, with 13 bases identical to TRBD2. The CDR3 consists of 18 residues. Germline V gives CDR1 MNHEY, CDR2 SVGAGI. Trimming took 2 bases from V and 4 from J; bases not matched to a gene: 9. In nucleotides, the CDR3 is TGTGCCAGCAGTTACGTACTAGCGGGAGGGTCCGGGGCAGATACGCAGTATTTT. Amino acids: CASSYVLAGGSGADTQYF.

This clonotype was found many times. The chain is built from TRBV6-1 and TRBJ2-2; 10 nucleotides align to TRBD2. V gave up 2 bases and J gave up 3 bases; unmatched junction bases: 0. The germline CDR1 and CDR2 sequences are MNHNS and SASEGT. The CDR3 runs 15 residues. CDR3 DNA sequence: TGTGCCAGCAGTGAACTAGCGGGAGACACCGGGGAGCTGTTTTTT. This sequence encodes CASSELAGDTGELFF.

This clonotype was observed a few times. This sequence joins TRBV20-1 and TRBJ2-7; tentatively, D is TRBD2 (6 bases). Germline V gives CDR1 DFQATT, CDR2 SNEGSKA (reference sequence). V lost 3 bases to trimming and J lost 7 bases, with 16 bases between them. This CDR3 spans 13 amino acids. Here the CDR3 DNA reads TGCAGTGCTAGGCCAGCGGGCCAAGATGAGCAGTACTTC. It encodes CSARPAGQDEQYF.

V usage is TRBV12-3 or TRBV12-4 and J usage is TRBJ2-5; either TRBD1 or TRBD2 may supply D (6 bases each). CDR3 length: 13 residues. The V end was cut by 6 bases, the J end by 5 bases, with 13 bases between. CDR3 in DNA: TGTGCCAGCAGCTCCGGGGGCCTGGAGACCCAGTACTTC. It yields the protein CASSSGGLETQYF.

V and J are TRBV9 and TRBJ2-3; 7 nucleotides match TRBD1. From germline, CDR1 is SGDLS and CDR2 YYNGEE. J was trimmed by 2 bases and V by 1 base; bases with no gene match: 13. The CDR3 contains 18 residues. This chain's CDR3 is CASSVFDPIGTVTDTQYF. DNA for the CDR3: TGTGCCAGCAGCGTATTCGACCCCATCGGGACAGTCACAGATACGCAGTATTTT. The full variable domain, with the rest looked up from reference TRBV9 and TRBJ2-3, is DSGVTQTPKHLITATGQRVTLRCSPRSGDLSVYWYQQSLDQGLQFLIQYYNGEERAKGNILERFSAQQFPDLHSELNLSSLELGDSALYFCASSVFDPIGTVTDTQYFGPGTRLTVL.

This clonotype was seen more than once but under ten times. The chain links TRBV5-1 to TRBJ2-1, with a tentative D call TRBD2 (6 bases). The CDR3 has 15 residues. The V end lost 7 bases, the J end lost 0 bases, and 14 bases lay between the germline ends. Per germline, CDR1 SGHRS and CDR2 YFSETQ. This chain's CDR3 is CASRLASNSYNEQFF. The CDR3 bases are TGCGCCAGCCGCCTAGCGTCGAACTCCTACAATGAGCAGTTCTTC.

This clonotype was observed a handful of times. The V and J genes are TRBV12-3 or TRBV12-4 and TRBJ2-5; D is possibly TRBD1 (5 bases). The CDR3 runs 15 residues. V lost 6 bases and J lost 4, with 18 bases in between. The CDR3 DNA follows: TGTGCCAGCAGCTTTATCAGGGCCCGGCCAGAGACCCAGTACTTC. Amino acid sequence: CASSFIRARPETQYF.

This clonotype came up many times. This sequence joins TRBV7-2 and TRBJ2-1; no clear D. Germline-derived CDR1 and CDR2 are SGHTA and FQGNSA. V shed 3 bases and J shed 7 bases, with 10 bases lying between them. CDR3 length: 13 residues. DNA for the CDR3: TGTGCCAGCAGCTTCGGGCCGAGTAATGAGCAGTTCTTC. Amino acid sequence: CASSFGPSNEQFF.

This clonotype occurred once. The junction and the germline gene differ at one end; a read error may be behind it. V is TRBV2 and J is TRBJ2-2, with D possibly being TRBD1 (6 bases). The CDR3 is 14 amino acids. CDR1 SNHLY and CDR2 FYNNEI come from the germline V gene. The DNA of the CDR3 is TGTGCCAGCCGTGACACAGGGACCGGCGGGGAGCTGTTTTTT. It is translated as CASRDTGTGGELFF.

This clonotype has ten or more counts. DNA of the CDR3: TGTGCCAGCAGTCAACACTATGGCTACACCTTC. Translated: CASSQHYGYTF. V usage is TRBV6-2 or TRBV6-3 and J usage is TRBJ1-2, with D uncertain. This CDR3 region has 11 residues. Germline V gene sequence: CDR1 MNHEY, CDR2 SVGEGT. Trimming took 5 bases from V and 3 from J, leaving 4 bases between them.

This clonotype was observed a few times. The CDR3 DNA follows: TGTGCCAGCAGCATACCTGACAGGGGCGGGAAGTTCTTC. Its protein is CASSIPDRGGKFF. V and J are TRBV5-4 and TRBJ2-1, with TRBD1 matching 8 bases. With V trimmed by 4 bases and J by 14 bases, 11 bases remained unmatched. The germline V gene encodes CDR1 SGHNT and CDR2 YYREEE (reference sequence). This CDR3 is 13 amino acids long. Using reference TRBV5-4 and TRBJ2-1 for the parts outside the CDR3, the full variable domain is ETGVTQSPTHLIKTRGQQVTLRCSSQSGHNTVSWYQQALGQGPQFIFQYYREEENGRGNFPPRFSGLQFPNYSSELNVNALELDDSALYLCASSIPDRGGKFFGPGTRLTVL.

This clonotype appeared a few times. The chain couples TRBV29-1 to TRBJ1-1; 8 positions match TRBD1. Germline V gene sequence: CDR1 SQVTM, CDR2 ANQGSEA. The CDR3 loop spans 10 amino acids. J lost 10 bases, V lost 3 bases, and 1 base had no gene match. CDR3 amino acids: CSVDRGRAFF. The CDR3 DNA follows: TGCAGCGTTGACAGGGGGCGAGCTTTCTTT.

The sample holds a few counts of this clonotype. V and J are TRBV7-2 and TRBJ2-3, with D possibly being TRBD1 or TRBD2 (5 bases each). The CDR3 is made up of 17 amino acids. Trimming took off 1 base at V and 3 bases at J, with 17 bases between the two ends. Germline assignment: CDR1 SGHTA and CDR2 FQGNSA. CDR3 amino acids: CASSLVGEGVRTDTQYF. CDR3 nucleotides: TGTGCCAGCAGCTTAGTGGGGGAAGGGGTCCGGACAGATACGCAGTATTTT.

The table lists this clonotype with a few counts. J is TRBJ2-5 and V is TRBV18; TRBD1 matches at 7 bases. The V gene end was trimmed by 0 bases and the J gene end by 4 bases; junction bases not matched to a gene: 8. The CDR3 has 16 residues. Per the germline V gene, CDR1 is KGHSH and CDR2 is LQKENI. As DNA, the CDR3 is TGTGCCAGCTCACCACCCCAGGACAGGCTACGAGAGACCCAGTACTTC. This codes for CASSPPQDRLRETQYF.

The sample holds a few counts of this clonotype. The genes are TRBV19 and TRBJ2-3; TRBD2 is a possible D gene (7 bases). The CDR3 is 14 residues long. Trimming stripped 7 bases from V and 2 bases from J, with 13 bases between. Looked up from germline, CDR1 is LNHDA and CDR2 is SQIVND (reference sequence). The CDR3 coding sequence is TGTGCCAGTAATTGGCGGGGGCTCACAGATACGCAGTATTTT. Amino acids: CASNWRGLTDTQYF.

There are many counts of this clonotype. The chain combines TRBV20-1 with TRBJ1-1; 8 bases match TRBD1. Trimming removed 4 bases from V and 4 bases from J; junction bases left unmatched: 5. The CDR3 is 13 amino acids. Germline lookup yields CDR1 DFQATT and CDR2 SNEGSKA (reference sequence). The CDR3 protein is CSAKQGVVTEAFF. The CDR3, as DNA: TGCAGTGCTAAACAGGGGGTAGTCACTGAAGCTTTCTTT.

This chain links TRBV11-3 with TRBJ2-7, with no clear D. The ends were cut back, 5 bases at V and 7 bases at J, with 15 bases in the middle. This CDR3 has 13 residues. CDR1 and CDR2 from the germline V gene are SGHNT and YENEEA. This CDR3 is CASSRNQPAEQYF. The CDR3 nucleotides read TGTGCCAGCAGCAGGAATCAACCGGCGGAGCAGTACTTC.

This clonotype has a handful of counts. The CDR3 DNA reads TGCGCCAGCAGCTTGGCCCCTCCGGGCGGGGAGCTGTTTTTT. Its translation: CASSLAPPGGELFF. V and J are TRBV5-1 and TRBJ2-2; the D is unclear. V lost 0 bases, J lost 7 bases, and 10 bases lay in between. CDR1 SGHRS and CDR2 YFSETQ come from the germline V gene. This CDR3 has 14 residues.

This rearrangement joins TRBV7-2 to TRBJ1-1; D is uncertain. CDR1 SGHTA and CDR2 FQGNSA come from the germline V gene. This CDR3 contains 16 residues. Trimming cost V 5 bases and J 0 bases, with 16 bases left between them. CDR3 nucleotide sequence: TGTGCCAGCAGCGCACACGTGAGGTCCCTGAACACTGAAGCTTTCTTT. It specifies CASSAHVRSLNTEAFF.

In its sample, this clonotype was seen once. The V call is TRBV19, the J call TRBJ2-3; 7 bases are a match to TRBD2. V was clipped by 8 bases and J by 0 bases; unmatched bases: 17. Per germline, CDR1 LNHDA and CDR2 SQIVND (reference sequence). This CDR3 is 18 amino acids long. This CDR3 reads CASSLRPSGGSSTDTQYF. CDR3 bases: TGTGCCAGTTCCCTGAGGCCTAGCGGAGGCTCTAGCACAGATACGCAGTATTTT.

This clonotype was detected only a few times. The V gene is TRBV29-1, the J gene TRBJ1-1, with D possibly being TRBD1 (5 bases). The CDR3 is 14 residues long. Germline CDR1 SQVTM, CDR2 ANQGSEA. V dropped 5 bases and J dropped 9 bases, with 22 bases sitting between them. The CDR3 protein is CSVLGGGTRDKAFF. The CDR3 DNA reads TGCAGCGTTCTCGGGGGGGGAACTCGTGACAAAGCTTTCTTT.

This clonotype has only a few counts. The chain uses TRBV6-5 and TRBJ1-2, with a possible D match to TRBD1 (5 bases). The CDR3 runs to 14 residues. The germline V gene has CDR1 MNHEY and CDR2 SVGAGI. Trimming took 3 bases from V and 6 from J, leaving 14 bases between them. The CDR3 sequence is CASSYARIQDGYTF. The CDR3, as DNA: TGTGCCAGCAGTTATGCAAGGATACAGGATGGCTACACCTTC.

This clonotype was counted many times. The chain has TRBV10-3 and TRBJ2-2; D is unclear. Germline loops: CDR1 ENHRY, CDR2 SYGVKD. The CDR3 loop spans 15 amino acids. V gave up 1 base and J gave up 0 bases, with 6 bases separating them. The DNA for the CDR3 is TGTGCCATCAGTGAGTGGTCGACGAACACCGGGGAGCTGTTTTTT. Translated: CAISEWSTNTGELFF.

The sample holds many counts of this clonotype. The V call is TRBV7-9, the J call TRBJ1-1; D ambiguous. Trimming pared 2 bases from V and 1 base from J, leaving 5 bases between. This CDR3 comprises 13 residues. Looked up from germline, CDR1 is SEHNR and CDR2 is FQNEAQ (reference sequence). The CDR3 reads CASSLTWNTEAFF. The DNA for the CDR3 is TGTGCCAGCAGCTTAACGTGGAACACTGAAGCTTTCTTT.

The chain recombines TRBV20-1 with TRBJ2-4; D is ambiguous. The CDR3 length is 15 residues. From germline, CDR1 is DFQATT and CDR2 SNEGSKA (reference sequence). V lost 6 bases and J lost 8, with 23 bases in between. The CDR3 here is CSAAISLGGGDIQYF. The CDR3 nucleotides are TGCAGTGCCGCTATCTCCCTGGGCGGTGGGGACATTCAGTACTTC.

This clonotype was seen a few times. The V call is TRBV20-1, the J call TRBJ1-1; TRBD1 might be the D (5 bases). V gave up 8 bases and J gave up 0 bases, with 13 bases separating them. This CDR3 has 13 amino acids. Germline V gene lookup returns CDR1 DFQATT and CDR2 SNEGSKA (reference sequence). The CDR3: CSPVGALNTEAFF. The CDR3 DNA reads TGCAGTCCCGTTGGGGCACTGAACACTGAAGCTTTCTTT.

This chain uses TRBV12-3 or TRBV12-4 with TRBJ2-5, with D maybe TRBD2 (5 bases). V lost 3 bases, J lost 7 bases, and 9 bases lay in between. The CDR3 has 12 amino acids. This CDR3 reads CASSFLRGTQYF. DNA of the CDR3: TGTGCCAGCAGTTTTCTTCGGGGGACCCAGTACTTC.

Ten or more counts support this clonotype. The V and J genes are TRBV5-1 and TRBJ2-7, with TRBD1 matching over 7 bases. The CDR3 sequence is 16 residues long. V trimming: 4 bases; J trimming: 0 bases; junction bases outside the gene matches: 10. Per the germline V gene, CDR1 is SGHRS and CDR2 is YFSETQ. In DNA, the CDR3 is TGCGCCAGCAGCCTCTCCGGACAGGTTTACTCCTACGAGCAGTACTTC. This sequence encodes CASSLSGQVYSYEQYF.

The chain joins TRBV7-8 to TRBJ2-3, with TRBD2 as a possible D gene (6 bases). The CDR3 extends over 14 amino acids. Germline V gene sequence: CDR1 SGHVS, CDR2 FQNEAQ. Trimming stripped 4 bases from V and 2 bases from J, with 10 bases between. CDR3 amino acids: CASSYGLYTDTQYF. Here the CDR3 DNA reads TGTGCCAGCAGCTATGGACTATACACAGATACGCAGTATTTT.

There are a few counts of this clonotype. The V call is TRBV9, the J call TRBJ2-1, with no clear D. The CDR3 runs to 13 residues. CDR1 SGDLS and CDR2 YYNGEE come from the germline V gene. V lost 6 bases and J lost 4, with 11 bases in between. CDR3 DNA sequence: TGTGCCAGCAACACTATGGGATACAATGAGCAGTTCTTC. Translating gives CASNTMGYNEQFF.